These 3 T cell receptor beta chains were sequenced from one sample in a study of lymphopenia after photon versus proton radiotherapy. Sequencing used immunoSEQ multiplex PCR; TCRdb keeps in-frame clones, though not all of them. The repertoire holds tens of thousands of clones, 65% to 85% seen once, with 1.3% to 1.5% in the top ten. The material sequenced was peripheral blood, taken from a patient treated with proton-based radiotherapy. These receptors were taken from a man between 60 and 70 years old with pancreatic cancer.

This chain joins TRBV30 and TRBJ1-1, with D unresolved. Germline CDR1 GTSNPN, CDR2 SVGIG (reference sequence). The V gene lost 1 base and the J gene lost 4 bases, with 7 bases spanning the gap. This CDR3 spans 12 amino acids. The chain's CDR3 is CAWSGFSTEAFF. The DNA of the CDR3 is TGTGCCTGGAGTGGTTTTAGCACTGAAGCTTTCTTT. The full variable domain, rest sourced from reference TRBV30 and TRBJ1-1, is SQTIHQWPATLVQPVGSPLSLECTVEGTSNPNLYWYRQAAGRGLQLLFYSVGIGQISSEVPQNLSASRPQDRQFILSSKKLLLSDSGFYLCAWSGFSTEAFFGQGTRLTVV.

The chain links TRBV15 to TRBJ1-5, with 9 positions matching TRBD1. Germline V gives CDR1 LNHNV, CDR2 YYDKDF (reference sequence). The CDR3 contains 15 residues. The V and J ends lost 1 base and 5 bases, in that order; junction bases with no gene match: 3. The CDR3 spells CATSRAGQGHQPQHF. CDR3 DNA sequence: TGTGCCACCAGCAGAGCGGGACAGGGTCATCAGCCCCAGCATTTT.

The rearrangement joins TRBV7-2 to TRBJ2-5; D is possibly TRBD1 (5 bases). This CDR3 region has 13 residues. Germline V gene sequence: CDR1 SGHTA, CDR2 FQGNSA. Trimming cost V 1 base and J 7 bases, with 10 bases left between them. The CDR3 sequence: CASSLVGARTQYF. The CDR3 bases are TGTGCCAGCAGCTTAGTTGGGGCGAGGACCCAGTACTTC.